This T cell receptor beta chain comes out of a study of T cells after posttransplantation cyclophosphamide. This clone was observed many times. What it binds is not known. Study-level points and caveats: TRB overlap between skin or GI tissue T cells and blood was limited. Recipient CMV seropositivity and CMV reactivation strongly tracked TRB clonality. Donor-recipient repertoire similarity was low at 1-2 months, rising over year one.

CDR1 and CDR2 from the germline V gene are LNHDA and SQIVND (reference sequence). The CDR3 spans 14 residues. The junction had 4 bases not matched to a gene; V was cut back by 3 bases and J by 5 bases. Busulfan-fludarabine conditioning, marrow transplant, and cyclophosphamide on days +3 and +4 were administered. TCRdb's table, derived via immunoSEQ multiplex PCR, lists solely in-frame clones and lacks some. There are approximately 15,000 clones in the sample, none observed a single time. This TCR was sampled from a female patient in her forties who received an allogeneic stem cell transplant from a related donor, was CMV-positive, and had no GVHD. Some T cells may be transferred from the graft donor. The genes are TRBV19 and TRBJ1-2, with TRBD1 identical over 9 bases. Sequencing was performed on PBMCs, taken 950 to 1,200 days after allogeneic stem cell transplant with posttransplant cyclophosphamide. CDR3 in DNA: TGTGCCAGTAGTATTCCGGGACAGGGATATGGCTACACCTTC. Its protein is CASSIPGQGYGYTF.